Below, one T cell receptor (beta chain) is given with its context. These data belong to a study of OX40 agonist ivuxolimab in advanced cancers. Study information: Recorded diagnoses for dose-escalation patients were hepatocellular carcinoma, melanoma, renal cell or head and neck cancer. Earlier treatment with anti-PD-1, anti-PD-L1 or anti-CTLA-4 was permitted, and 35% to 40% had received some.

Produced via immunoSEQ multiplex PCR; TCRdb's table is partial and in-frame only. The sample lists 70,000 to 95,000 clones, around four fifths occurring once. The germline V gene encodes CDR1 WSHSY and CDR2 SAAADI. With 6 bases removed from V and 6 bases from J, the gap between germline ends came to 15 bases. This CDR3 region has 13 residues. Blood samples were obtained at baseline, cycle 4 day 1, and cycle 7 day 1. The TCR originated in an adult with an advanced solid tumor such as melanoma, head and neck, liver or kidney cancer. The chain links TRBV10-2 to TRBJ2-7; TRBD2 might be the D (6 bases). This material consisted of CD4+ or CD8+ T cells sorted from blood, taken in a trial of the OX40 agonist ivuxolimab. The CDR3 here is CASREGVGAEQYF. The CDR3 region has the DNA TGCGCCAGCAGGGAGGGAGTAGGTGCCGAGCAGTACTTC.